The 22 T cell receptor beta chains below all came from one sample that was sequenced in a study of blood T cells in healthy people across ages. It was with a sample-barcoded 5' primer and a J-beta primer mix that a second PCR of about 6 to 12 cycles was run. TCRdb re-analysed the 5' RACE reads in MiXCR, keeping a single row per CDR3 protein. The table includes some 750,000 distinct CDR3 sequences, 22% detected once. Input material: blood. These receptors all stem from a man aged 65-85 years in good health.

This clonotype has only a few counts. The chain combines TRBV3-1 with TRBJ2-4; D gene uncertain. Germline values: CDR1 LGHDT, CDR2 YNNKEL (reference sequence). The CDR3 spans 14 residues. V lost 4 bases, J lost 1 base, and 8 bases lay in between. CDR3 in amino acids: CASSRALAKNIQYF. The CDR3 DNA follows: TGTGCCAGCAGCCGGGCACTGGCCAAAAACATTCAGTACTTC.

In nucleotides, the CDR3 is TGTGCCAGCAGCTCCCCTGGGGGCAGACCCCCAGGGAACACTGAAGCTTTCTTT. Protein product: CASSSPGGRPPGNTEAFF. V gene TRBV27 combines with J gene TRBJ1-1, with TRBD1 as a possible D gene (6 bases). CDR1 is MNHEY, CDR2 SMNVEV, per germline (reference sequence). This CDR3 has 18 residues. V lost 6 bases to trimming and J lost 1 base, with 24 bases between them.

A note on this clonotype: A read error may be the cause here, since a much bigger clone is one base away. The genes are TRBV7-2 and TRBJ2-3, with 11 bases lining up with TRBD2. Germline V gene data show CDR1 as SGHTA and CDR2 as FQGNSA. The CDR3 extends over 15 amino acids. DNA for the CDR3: TGTGCCGGCAGCTTAGCGGGGGGGTACACAGATACGCAGTATTTT. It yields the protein CAGSLAGGYTDTQYF. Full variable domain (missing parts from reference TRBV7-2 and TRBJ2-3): GAGVSQSPSNKVTEKGKDVELRCDPISGHTALYWYRQSLGQGLEFLIYFQGNSAPDKSGLPSDRFSAERTGGSVSTLTIQRTQQEDSAVYLCAGSLAGGYTDTQYFGPGTRLTVL.

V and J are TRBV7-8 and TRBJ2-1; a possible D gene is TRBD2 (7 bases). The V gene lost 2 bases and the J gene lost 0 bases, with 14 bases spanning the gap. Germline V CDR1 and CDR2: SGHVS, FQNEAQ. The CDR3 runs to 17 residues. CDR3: CASSLLRGGSSYNEQFF. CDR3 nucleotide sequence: TGTGCCAGCAGCTTATTGAGGGGGGGCAGCTCCTACAATGAGCAGTTCTTC.

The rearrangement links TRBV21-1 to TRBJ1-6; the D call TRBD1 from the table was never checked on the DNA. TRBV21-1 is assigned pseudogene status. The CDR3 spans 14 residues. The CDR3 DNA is TGTGCCAGCAGTCCGGGACAGGACAATTCACCCCTCCACTTT. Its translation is CASSPGQDNSPLHF.

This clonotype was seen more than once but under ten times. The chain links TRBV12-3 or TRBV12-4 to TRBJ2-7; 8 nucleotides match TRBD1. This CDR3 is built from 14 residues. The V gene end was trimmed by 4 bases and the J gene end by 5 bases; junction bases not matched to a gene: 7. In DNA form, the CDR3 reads TGTGCCAGCAGTTCCGGACAGGGTTTTGACGAGCAGTACTTC. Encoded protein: CASSSGQGFDEQYF.

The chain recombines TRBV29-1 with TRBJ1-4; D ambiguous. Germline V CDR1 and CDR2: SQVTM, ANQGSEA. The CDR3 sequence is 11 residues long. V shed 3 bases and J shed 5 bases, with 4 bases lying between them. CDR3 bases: TGCAGCGTTGAGAAAAATGAAAAACTGTTTTTT. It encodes CSVEKNEKLFF.

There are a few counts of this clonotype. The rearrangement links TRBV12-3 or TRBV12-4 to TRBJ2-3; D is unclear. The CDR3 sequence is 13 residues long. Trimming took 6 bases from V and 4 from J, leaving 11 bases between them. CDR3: CASSPERADTQYF. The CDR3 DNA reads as TGTGCCAGCAGCCCAGAGCGCGCAGATACGCAGTATTTT.

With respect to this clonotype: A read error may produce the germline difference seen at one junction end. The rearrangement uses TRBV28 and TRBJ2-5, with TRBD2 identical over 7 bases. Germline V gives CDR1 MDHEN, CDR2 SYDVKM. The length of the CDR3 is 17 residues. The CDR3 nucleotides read TGTGCCAGCAGTCCGCCCTCGGGGGGAGTGAAGTCCTACGAGCAGTACTTT. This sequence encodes CASSPPSGGVKSYEQYF.

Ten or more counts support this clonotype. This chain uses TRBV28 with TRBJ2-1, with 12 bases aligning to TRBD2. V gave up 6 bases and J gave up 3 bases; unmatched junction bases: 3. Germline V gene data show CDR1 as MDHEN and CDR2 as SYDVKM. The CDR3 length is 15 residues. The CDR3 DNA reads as TGTGCCAGCAGGGAACTAGCGGGAGGCTACAATGAGCAGTTCTTC. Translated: CASRELAGGYNEQFF.

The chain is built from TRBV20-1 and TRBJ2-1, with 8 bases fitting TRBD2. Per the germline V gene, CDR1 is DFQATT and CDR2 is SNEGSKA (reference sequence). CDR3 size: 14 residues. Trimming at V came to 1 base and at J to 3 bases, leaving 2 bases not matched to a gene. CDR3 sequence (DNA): TGCAGTGCTAGAGCGGGGGGGGTCTACAATGAGCAGTTCTTC. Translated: CSARAGGVYNEQFF.

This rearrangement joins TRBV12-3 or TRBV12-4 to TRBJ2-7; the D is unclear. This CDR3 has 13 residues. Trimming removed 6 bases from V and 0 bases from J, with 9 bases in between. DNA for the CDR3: TGTGCCAGCAGAACAGTTAGCTCCTACGAGCAGTACTTC. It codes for CASRTVSSYEQYF.

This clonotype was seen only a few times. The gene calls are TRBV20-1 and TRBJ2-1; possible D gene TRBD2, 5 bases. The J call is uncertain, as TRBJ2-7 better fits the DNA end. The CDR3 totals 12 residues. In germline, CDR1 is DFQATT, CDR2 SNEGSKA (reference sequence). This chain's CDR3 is CSATDWESWQYF. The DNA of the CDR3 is TGCAGTGCTACCGACTGGGAGAGCTGGCAGTACTTC.

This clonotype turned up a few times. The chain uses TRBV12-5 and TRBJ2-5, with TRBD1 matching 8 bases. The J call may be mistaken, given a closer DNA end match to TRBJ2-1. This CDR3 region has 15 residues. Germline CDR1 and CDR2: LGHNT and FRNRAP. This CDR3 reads CASGSRTGIGDEQFF. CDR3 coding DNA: TGTGCTAGTGGTTCCCGGACAGGGATAGGCGATGAGCAGTTCTTC.

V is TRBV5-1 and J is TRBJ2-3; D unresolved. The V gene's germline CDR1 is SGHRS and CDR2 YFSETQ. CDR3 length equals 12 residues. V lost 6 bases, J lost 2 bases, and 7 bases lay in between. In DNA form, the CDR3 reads TGCGCCAGCAACAGCTTCACAGATACGCAGTATTTT. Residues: CASNSFTDTQYF.

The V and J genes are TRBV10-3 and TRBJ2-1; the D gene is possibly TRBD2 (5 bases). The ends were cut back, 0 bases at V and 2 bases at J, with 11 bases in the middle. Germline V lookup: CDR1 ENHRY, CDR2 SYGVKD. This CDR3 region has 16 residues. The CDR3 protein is CAISESSGITYNEQFF. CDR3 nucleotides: TGTGCCATCAGTGAGTCGTCGGGGATTACCTACAATGAGCAGTTCTTC.

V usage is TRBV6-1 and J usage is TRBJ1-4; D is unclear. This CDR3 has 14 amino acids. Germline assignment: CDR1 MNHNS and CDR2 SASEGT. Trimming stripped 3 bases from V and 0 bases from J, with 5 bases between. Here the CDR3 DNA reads TGTGCCAGCAGTGACAGTGCAACTAATGAAAAACTGTTTTTT. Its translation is CASSDSATNEKLFF.

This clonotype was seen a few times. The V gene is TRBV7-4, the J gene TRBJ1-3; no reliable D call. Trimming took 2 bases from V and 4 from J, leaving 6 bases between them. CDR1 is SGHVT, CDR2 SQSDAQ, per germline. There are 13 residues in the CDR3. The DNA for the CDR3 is TGTGCCAGCAGCTTACCACAGGGAAACACCATATATTTT. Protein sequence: CASSLPQGNTIYF. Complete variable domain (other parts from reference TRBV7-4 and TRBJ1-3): GAGVSQSPRYKVAKRGRDVALRCDSISGHVTLYWYRQTLGQGSEVLTYSQSDAQRDKSGRPSGRFSAERPERSVSTLKIQRTEQGDSAVYLCASSLPQGNTIYFGEGSWLTVV.

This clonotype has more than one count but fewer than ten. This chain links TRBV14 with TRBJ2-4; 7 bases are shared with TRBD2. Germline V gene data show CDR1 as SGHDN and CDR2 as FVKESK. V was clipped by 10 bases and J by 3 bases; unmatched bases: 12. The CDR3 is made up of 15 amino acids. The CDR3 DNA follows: TGTGCCACCCTGACCTGGAGGGAGGGCAAAAACATTCAGTACTTC. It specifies CATLTWREGKNIQYF.

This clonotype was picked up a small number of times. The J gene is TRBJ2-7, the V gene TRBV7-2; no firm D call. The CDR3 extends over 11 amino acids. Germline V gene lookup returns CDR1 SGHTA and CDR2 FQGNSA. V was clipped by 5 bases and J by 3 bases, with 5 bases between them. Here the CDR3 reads CASSMGYEQYV. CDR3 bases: TGTGCCAGCAGCATGGGCTACGAGCAGTACGTC.

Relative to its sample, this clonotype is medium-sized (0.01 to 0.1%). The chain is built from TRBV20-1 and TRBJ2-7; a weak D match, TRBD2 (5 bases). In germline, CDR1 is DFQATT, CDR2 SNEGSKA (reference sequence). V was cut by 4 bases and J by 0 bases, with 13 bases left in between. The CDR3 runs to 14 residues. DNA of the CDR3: TGCAGTGCTATGGTTACCGCGGGCTCCTACGAGCAGTACTTC. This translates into CSAMVTAGSYEQYF.

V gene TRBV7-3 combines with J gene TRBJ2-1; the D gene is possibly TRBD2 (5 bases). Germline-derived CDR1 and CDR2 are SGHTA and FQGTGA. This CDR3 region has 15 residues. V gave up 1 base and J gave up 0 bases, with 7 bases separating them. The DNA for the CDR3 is TGTGCCAGCAGCTTAATTGGGAGCTCCTACAATGAGCAGTTCTTC. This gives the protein CASSLIGSSYNEQFF. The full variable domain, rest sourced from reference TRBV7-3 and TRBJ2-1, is GAGVSQTPSNKVTEKGKYVELRCDPISGHTALYWYRQSLGQGPEFLIYFQGTGAADDSGLPNDRFFAVRPEGSVSTLKIQRTERGDSAVYLCASSLIGSSYNEQFFGPGTRLTVL.